At least ten counts were recorded for the clone carrying this T cell receptor beta chain. CDR3 length: 15 amino acids. V was shortened by 0 bases and J by 1 base, with 6 bases between the two germline ends. Germline V gene lookup returns CDR1 LGHDT and CDR2 YNNKEL (reference sequence). The sample belongs to a study of regulatory T cells in long-lasting Graves disease. The time point: newly diagnosed GD, antithyroid drugs for less than 3 months. There was RNA extracted from PBMCs, and the TCR library was made from it. Construction of the TCR beta libraries employed iRepertoire HTBI primers in conjunction with Arm-PCR of CDR3 regions. TCRdb passed the multiplex PCR reads through MiXCR, listing each CDR3 protein once. The table has approximately 540,000 distinct CDR3 sequences, around 11% seen once. These records were also assigned to another study, of T cells in Graves' hyperthyroidism and ophthalmopathy. Turning to that study: Ophthalmopathy, as predicted by the model, came a median roughly 6.3 months after the prediction.

This receptor was obtained from a woman aged 30 to 39 with Graves disease. The sequences come from peripheral blood mononuclear cells (PBMCs), collected at new diagnosis, from a patient treated with antithyroid drugs. The chain joins TRBV3-1 to TRBJ2-2, with unresolved D. CDR3 nucleotide sequence: TGTGCCAGCAGCCAAGAATACAGGAACACCGGGGAGCTGTTTTTT. It is translated as CASSQEYRNTGELFF.